What follows describes a single T cell receptor beta chain. Clones were sequenced by immunoSEQ multiplex PCR, and TCRdb holds only the in-frame ones, with some missing. The table includes roughly 60,000 clones, around 96% detected once. This sample was taken from a study of technical replicates of blood from several donors. The TCR originated in a human donor in good health. Some clones in this sample may be carry-over from other donors' samples. Material: PBMCs.

CDR3 protein: CATTGTGGPYEQYF. The CDR3 nucleotides are TGTGCCACCACCGGGACTGGGGGACCCTACGAGCAGTACTTC. The chain joins TRBV6-5 to TRBJ2-7, with D maybe TRBD2 (6 bases). Germline V gives CDR1 MNHEY, CDR2 SVGAGI. CDR3 length equals 14 residues. Trimming took off 10 bases at V and 2 bases at J, with 18 bases between the two ends.